This TCR beta chain was sequenced in a study of pediatric ulcerative colitis (dated by TCRdb to about 2019). Study-wide context: Seven ulcerative colitis patients had pancolitis and two had left-sided colitis, with histology consistent with ulcerative colitis in all. By Pediatric Ulcerative Colitis Activity Index, mild disease was classified in a couple of patients, moderate disease in four and acute severe colitis in three. From 9 or 10 newly diagnosed, treatment-naive pediatric ulcerative colitis patients and four non-IBD control children, paired blood and rectal samples were collected.

Using the immunoSEQ TRB Survey service, rearranged CDR3 beta regions were amplified from genomic DNA with multiplex V and J primers. To keep sequencing depth the same across samples, survey-level depth of up to 500,000 reads per sample was applied. The libraries were purified, combined into pools and sequenced with Illumina technology. On the authors' methods: Productive clonality, sample overlap, pairwise scatters, CDR3 beta length, V/D/J gene usage and productiveness were all assessed with the immunoSEQ online tools. Calculated diversity was the number of unique rearrangements divided by total templates times 100; Shannon and Simpson indices were also computed. For principal component analysis, Z-score normalized data were analyzed with the R prcomp function and the ggbiplot package. Blood-rectal clonal overlap within each subject was quantified with Morisita's index. TCRdb took over this immuneACCESS table, retaining in-frame rearrangements with V and J assigned. Such tables are incomplete; in checked studies, under half of the missing clones stem from an unresolved V gene, and the remainder is unexplained. D and trimming come from the DNA, and the V and J calls and clone size come from that table. This sample lists roughly 30,000 clones; roughly four fifths were detected once. The ten largest clones capture approximately 4.5% of the sample.

Before the diagnostic colonoscopy, none of the ulcerative colitis patients had been given immunosuppressive medication. Blood was sampled at the same time as the colonoscopy. The Wizard kit (Promega) was used to extract genomic DNA from the blood and intestinal samples. Study-wide conclusions, independent of this receptor: A couple of rectal CDR3 clonotypes turned up in every ulcerative colitis patient but in none of the controls. Repertoires were derived from total lymphocyte DNA, so rare subsets such as regulatory T cells may have patterns not reflected. Compared with controls, ulcerative colitis patients showed significantly higher autologous blood-rectal clonal overlap, a finding that suggests increased T cell trafficking to inflamed tissue. With only a handful of individuals, the healthy control group was small. For technical reasons, substantially fewer templates were yielded by the blood samples of two patients, and these blood samples were excluded from blood-rectal overlap analysis. Features of the rectal repertoire distinguished controls, mild-moderate colitis patients and acute severe colitis patients, and in acute severe colitis rectal diversity was lower because of clonal expansions.

From the cysteine through the phenylalanine, the CDR3 covers 18 amino acids. The entry retains the CDR3 DNA only, 54 bases that are in frame from base 1. The germline V gene (reference sequence) specifies LNHDA as CDR1 and SQIVND as CDR2. V lost 5 bases and J lost 8 bases, and the count of bases not matched to a germline gene is 18. Note on this clone: What this receptor recognizes is not known. No clone much larger than this one lies a single base away; base qualities are absent.

Sequencing was performed on blood. The receptor was derived from a boy aged 5-17 years with severe ulcerative colitis. The rearrangement joined TRBV19 to TRBJ1-4, with 9 junctional bases fitting TRBD1. The DNA sequence is as follows: TGTGCCAGTAGTCCCGATGGACAGGGGAAGCCCTCTAGAGAAAAACTGTTTTTT. Translated, it gives CASSPDGQGKPSREKLFF.